This T cell receptor (beta chain) was recorded in a study of blood T cell repertoires in COVID-19. Across the study: The United States, Italy and Spain were the sources of the acute and convalescent COVID-19 samples. T cells, B-cell-depleted T cells, or PBMCs supplied cDNA or gDNA.

Per the germline V gene, CDR1 is SEHNR and CDR2 is FQNEAQ (reference sequence). This CDR3 region has 13 residues. Trimming stripped 5 bases from V and 5 bases from J, with 13 bases between. Original analysis: Cell counts per sample came from amplifying reference gene primers. Here immunoSEQ multiplex PCR was the method, and the copy in TCRdb shows in-frame clones only, minus some. V and J calls and clone size follow that table, whereas D and trimming were derived from the DNA. The repertoire holds around 95,000 clones, with 75% to 95% as singletons. The specimen sequenced was peripheral blood. This TCR was recovered from a man aged 45-65 years with acute or convalescent COVID-19. V is TRBV7-9 and J is TRBJ2-7; D remains ambiguous. CDR3 coding DNA: TGTGCCAGCAGCCTACCCGGGTGGAACGAGCAGTACTTC. Its translation is CASSLPGWNEQYF.